Listed below are T cell receptor beta chains from one sample, sequenced in a study of blood T cell repertoires in COVID-19. Generated by immunoSEQ multiplex PCR, the TCRdb table keeps only in-frame clones and is missing some. The sample lists about 140,000 clones, roughly 86% occurring once. Sequenced sample: peripheral blood. These receptors all stem from a man between 70 and 80 years old with acute or convalescent COVID-19. The CDR3 runs from the conserved cysteine through the conserved F or W. Fields, in order: V gene, CDR3 protein.

V: TRBV6-5; CDR3: CASAEGRGSNEQFF
V: TRBV28; CDR3: CASRDREVQNNSPLHF
V: TRBV28; CDR3: CASSPGTGPRYSNQPQHF
V: TRBV5-4; CDR3: CASSSTGQVRAYEQYF
V: TRBV12-2; CDR3: CASRAPAGEQETQYF
V: TRBV11-3; CDR3: CASSYDRGYGYTF
V: TRBV2; CDR3: CASSEELAVSYEQYF
V: TRBV10-1; CDR3: CASSDLTSSNTGELFF
V: TRBV6-6; CDR3: CASSSDRDRTDTQYF
V: TRBV5-6; CDR3: CASRGTARNSPLHF
V: TRBV11-2; CDR3: CASSLDQATGGEKLFF
V: TRBV27; CDR3: CASSFDGGGETQYF
V: TRBV15; CDR3: CATSRDLAPSSYEQYF
V: TRBV6-6; CDR3: CASSPPQDFSYNSPLHF
V: TRBV10-3; CDR3: CAISVRDGSGTGELFF
V: TRBV18; CDR3: CASSPPSGARDEQFF
V: TRBV5-1; CDR3: CASSPSPGLDTNIQYF
V: TRBV19; CDR3: CASSSLAGYNEQFF
V: TRBV12-3/TRBV12-4; CDR3: CASSFGQGALNTF
V: TRBV7-6; CDR3: CASSSGTSGFTSTDTQYF
V: TRBV6-5; CDR3: CASTGDSYEQYF
V: TRBV6-5; CDR3: CASSKDRGGYEQYF
V: TRBV5-1; CDR3: CASRDPGLETDTQYF
V: TRBV12-2; CDR3: CATQDRVNSNQPQHF
V: TRBV3-1/TRBV3-2; CDR3: CASSQATGGIQPQHF
V: TRBV6-5; CDR3: CASSPGQENEKLFF
V: TRBV6-1; CDR3: CASSEGDRFSGANVLTF
V: TRBV5-4; CDR3: CASSSALGQANEETQYF
V: TRBV7-3; CDR3: CASSLNGQGVLNEQFF
V: TRBV6-5; CDR3: CASSPLAGGFHEQYF
V: TRBV28; CDR3: CASSSPGVWEGNEQFF
V: TRBV3-1/TRBV3-2; CDR3: CASSRWDRASNYGYTF
V: TRBV4-2; CDR3: CASSQDPRQSNEQFF
V: TRBV5-6; CDR3: CASSLYSGEGNTIYF
V: TRBV21-1; CDR3: CASSKVRTGFLGGNTIYF
V: TRBV9; CDR3: CASSVWGGEQFF
V: TRBV5-1; CDR3: CASSLEGEGYNEQFF
V: TRBV2; CDR3: CASSERAVSPEAFF
V: TRBV5-5; CDR3: CASSYGTGGNTIYF
V: TRBV10-3; CDR3: CASGDFNTGELFF
V: TRBV7-2; CDR3: CASSLGVGLYEQYF
V: TRBV5-4; CDR3: CASSLAGSGGASTDTQYF
V: TRBV6-5; CDR3: CASNGGANNEKLFF
V: TRBV19; CDR3: CASTTLRSGVNEQYF
V: TRBV3-1/TRBV3-2; CDR3: CASGRQGTGDGYTF
V: TRBV5-1; CDR3: CASSLEAVRGYTF
V: TRBV2; CDR3: CASSEARTGGYGYTF
V: TRBV28; CDR3: CASRQRTGENQPQHF
V: TRBV6-1; CDR3: CASSEGTGGGRSNQPQHF
V: TRBV7-8; CDR3: CASSLGLPGSEPLHF
V: TRBV7-9; CDR3: CASSSTASTDTQYF
V: TRBV11-2; CDR3: CASSTDRGNTEAFF
V: TRBV5-1; CDR3: CASSPGQGAGGYTF
V: TRBV3-1/TRBV3-2; CDR3: CASSQALAGGRGVQYF
V: TRBV7-3; CDR3: CASSPDRGPYNEQFF
V: TRBV5-5; CDR3: CASSKQGALDEQYF
V: TRBV5-6; CDR3: CASSLGQGIHEQFF
V: TRBV2; CDR3: CASNTGRGTDTQYF
V: TRBV14; CDR3: CASSQAQGFGELFF